A single sample is the source of the 8 T cell receptor beta chains below, sequenced in a study of T cell changes during pregnancy in multiple sclerosis. TCRdb keeps only in-frame clones here, not all; method: immunoSEQ multiplex PCR. Of some 71,000 clones in the sample, about 91% were seen once. Material: peripheral blood, obtained after pregnancy. Every receptor here comes from a female donor with multiple sclerosis, enrolled in a pregnancy study.

The genes are TRBV10-1 and TRBJ2-4; 9 nucleotides agree with TRBD1. The trim removed 5 bases at V and 5 bases at J, leaving 1 base unmatched. Per the germline V gene, CDR1 is WNHNN and CDR2 is SYGVQD (reference sequence). The CDR3 covers 13 residues. This CDR3 reads CASSRTGENIQYF. CDR3 sequence (DNA): TGCGCCAGCAGTCGGACAGGGGAAAACATTCAGTACTTC.

This clone has only one observation. The chain is built from TRBV4-1 and TRBJ2-3; tentative D call: TRBD2 (6 bases). The CDR3 has 16 amino acids. Per germline, CDR1 MGHRA and CDR2 YSYEKL. V shed 1 base and J shed 2 bases, with 13 bases lying between them. The CDR3 region has the DNA TGCGCCAGCAGCCAAGTAGGTAGCGGCATCACAGATACGCAGTATTTT. Translated: CASSQVGSGITDTQYF.

This clone was observed a handful of times. This chain uses TRBV6-5 with TRBJ2-7; TRBD2 might be the D (5 bases). Germline CDR1 MNHEY, CDR2 SVGAGI. The CDR3 loop spans 15 amino acids. Deletions cut 3 bases from V and 2 bases from J, with 14 bases between. In nucleotides, the CDR3 is TGTGCCAGCAGTTATAGAATCGGGGTAGCCTACGAGCAGTACTTC. Translated, it gives CASSYRIGVAYEQYF.

This chain joins TRBV19 and TRBJ1-5, with TRBD1 matching 7 bases. Germline CDR1 is LNHDA and CDR2 is SQIVND (reference sequence). The trim removed 5 bases at V and 6 bases at J, leaving 4 bases unmatched. The CDR3 length is 13 residues. CDR3 nucleotides: TGTGCCAGTAGTCCCGACAGGGTTCAGCCCCAGCATTTT. It is translated as CASSPDRVQPQHF.

This clone was observed a handful of times. The rearrangement uses TRBV7-2 and TRBJ2-7; no reliable D call. This CDR3 has 13 residues. In germline, CDR1 is SGHTA, CDR2 FQGNSA. The germline V and J ends were trimmed by 1 base and 7 bases, with 11 bases remaining between them. CDR3 in amino acids: CASSLVGGSEQYF. The CDR3 DNA follows: TGTGCCAGCAGCTTAGTAGGCGGCTCGGAGCAGTACTTC.

This clone is a singleton in its sample. The rearrangement joins TRBV10-3 to TRBJ2-7, with 7 bases identical to TRBD1. The ends lost 8 bases at V and 6 bases at J; junction bases unmatched: 13. The CDR3 covers 14 residues. Germline values: CDR1 ENHRY, CDR2 SYGVKD. The CDR3 DNA sequence: TGTGCCATCGCCGCTCTCCGGGACAGAAGCGAGCAGTACTTC. The encoded protein is CAIAALRDRSEQYF.

The count of this clone is one. The chain joins TRBV10-1 to TRBJ2-5; 7 bases line up with TRBD2. Losses at the gene ends were 0 bases for V and 3 bases for J; bases not matched to a gene: 7. The CDR3 has 16 residues. CDR1 is WNHNN and CDR2 is SYGVQD in the germline V gene (reference sequence). Here the CDR3 reads CASSESAASGEETQYF. CDR3 nucleotide sequence: TGCGCCAGCAGTGAGTCGGCGGCTAGCGGAGAAGAGACCCAGTACTTC.

This clone has more than one count but fewer than ten. The rearrangement uses TRBV30 and TRBJ2-3, with 9 bases identical to TRBD2. The CDR3 extends over 15 amino acids. From germline, CDR1 is GTSNPN and CDR2 SVGIG (reference sequence). Unmatched junction bases numbered 11, after V lost 0 bases and J lost 10 bases. Written as DNA, the CDR3 is TGTGCCTGGAGTGTCGCTAGCGGGGTCCCACTGTCGCAGTATTTT. It codes for CAWSVASGVPLSQYF.